What follows describes a single T cell receptor (beta chain). There was relapse after autologous stem cell transplantation in every patient, and there was variation in brentuximab vedotin exposure. These data are taken from a study of PD-1 blockade in classical Hodgkin lymphoma. Libraries were prepared by immunoSEQ multiplex PCR; TCRdb keeps only in-frame clonotypes and omits some of them. This table has 19,000 or so clones, more than 60% appearing once. This CDR3 contains 18 residues. The V segment lost 3 bases and the J segment 2 bases; nucleotides outside the gene matches: 12. The germline V gene encodes CDR1 SGDLS and CDR2 YYNGEE.

The TCR comes from a human donor with classical Hodgkin lymphoma. The chain carries TRBV9 and TRBJ2-5; 11 nucleotides align to TRBD2. The material sequenced was peripheral blood mononuclear cells (PBMCs), taken at baseline. For the CDR3, the DNA is TGTGCCAGCAGCGGGTCCCTGACTAGCGGGGAGAGACAAGAGACCCAGTACTTC. It encodes CASSGSLTSGERQETQYF.